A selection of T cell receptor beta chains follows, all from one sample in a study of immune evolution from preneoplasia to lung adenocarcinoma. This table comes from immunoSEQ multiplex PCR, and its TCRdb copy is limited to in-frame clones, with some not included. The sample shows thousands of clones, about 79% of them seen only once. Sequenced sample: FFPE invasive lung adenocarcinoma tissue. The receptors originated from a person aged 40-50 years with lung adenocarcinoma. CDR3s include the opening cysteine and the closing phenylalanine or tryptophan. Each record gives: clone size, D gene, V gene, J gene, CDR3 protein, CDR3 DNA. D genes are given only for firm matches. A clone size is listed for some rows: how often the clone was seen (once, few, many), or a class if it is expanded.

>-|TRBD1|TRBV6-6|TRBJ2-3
CASSYQGQSTDTQYF
TGTGCCAGCAGTTACCAGGGACAGAGCACAGATACGCAGTATTTT
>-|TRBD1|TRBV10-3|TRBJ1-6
CAISETRDRATITPNSPLHF
TGTGCCATCAGCGAGACCCGGGACAGGGCCACTATAACCCCAAATTCACCCCTCCACTTT
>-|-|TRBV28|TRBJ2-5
CASSSQGMGQETQYF
TGTGCCAGCAGCTCACAGGGAATGGGGCAAGAGACCCAGTACTTC
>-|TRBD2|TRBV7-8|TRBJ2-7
CASSLKAGLAQYF
TGTGCCAGCAGCTTAAAAGCGGGGTTGGCGCAGTACTTC
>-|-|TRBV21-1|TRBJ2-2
CASSKVRDTNTGELFF
TGTGCCAGCAGCAAAGTCCGGGACACAAACACCGGGGAGCTGTTTTTT
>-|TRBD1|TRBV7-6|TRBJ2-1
CASSTPSIGQGRDEQFF
TGTGCCAGCAGCACACCCTCAATTGGACAGGGTAGAGATGAGCAGTTCTTC
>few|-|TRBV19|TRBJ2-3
CASSIRPTDTQYF
TGTGCCAGTAGTATCCGACCGACAGATACGCAGTATTTT
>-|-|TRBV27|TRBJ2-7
CASSRGGQSYEQYF
TGTGCCAGCTCACGGGGAGGACAGTCCTACGAGCAGTACTTC
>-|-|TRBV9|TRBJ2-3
CASSVETGMRGDTQYF
TGTGCCAGCAGCGTAGAGACCGGGATGAGGGGAGATACGCAGTATTTT
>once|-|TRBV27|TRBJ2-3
CASSFNRITDTQYF
TGTGCCAGCAGTTTTAACAGGATCACAGATACGCAGTATTTT
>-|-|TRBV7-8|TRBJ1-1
CASSRDGRRAFF
TGTGCCAGCAGCCGCGACGGAAGGCGAGCTTTCTTT
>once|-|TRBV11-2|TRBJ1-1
CASSLDRVRAEAFF
TGTGCCAGCAGCTTAGACCGAGTTCGGGCTGAAGCTTTCTTT
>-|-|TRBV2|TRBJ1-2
CASSRPGTRYTF
TGTGCCAGCAGCCGACCCGGGACACGCTACACCTTC
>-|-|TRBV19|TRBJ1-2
CASSISSADYGYTF
TGTGCCAGTAGTATCAGCTCCGCGGACTATGGCTACACCTTC
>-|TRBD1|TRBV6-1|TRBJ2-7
CASSEAGDSSYEQYF
TGTGCCAGCAGTGAAGCGGGGGACAGCTCCTACGAGCAGTACTTC
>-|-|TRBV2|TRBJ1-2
CALKRGLLYGYTF
TGTGCCCTAAAACGGGGGCTCTTATATGGCTACACCTTC
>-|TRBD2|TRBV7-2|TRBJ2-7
CASSFSGGRAMEQYF
TGTGCCAGCAGCTTCTCTGGGGGGAGGGCGATGGAGCAGTACTTC
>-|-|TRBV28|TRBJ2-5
CASRSEETQYF
TGTGCCAGCAGATCGGAAGAGACCCAGTACTTC
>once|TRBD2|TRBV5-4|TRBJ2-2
CASSSPSSGSINTGELFF
TGTGCCAGCAGCTCTCCGAGTAGCGGGAGTATAAACACCGGGGAGCTGTTTTTT
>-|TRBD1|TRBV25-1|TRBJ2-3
CASSEDAGTDTDTQYF
TGTGCCAGCAGTGAAGACGCCGGGACAGACACAGATACGCAGTATTTT
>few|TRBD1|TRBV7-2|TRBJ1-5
CASSSAKGAHGNSNQPQHF
TGTGCCAGCAGCTCGGCTAAGGGGGCGCATGGGAATAGCAATCAGCCCCAGCATTTT
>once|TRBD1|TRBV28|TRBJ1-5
CASSLTGTGSWFEHF
TGTGCCAGCAGTTTAACCGGGACAGGGAGCTGGTTTGAGCATTTT
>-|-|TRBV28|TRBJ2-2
CASSQQGDYTGELFF
TGTGCCAGCAGCCAACAAGGGGATTACACCGGGGAGCTGTTTTTT
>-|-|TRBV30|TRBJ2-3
CAWSVMTSTDTQYF
TGTGCCTGGAGTGTAATGACTAGCACAGATACGCAGTATTTT
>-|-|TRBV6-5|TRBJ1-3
CASSYSRTSSGNTIYF
TGTGCCAGCAGTTACTCGAGGACTAGCTCTGGAAACACCATATATTTT
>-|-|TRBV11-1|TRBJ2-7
CASSPFTRGGEQYF
TGTGCCAGCAGCCCTTTCACCAGGGGCGGCGAGCAGTACTTC
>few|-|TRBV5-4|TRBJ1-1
CASGGGGKTEAFF
TGTGCCAGCGGAGGAGGGGGGAAGACTGAAGCTTTCTTT
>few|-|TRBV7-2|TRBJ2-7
CASSYPGINQYEQYF
TGTGCCAGCAGCTACCCAGGCATAAACCAATACGAGCAGTACTTC
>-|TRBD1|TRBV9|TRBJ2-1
CASSVDTGTGGYNEQFF
TGTGCCAGCAGCGTAGACACCGGGACAGGGGGATACAATGAGCAGTTCTTC
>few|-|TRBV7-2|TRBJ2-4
CASSLGREANIQYF
TGTGCCAGCAGCTTGGGGCGGGAAGCAAACATTCAGTACTTC
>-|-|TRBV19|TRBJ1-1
CASSPRPGVMNTEAFF
TGTGCCAGTAGTCCCCGACCAGGGGTCATGAACACTGAAGCTTTCTTT
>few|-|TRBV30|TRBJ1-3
CAWTRSSNTIYF
TGTGCCTGGACTCGTAGTTCTAACACCATATATTTT
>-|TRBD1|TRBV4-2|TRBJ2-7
CASSQQSGQVGYEQYF
TGTGCCAGCAGCCAGCAATCTGGACAGGTCGGCTACGAGCAGTACTTC
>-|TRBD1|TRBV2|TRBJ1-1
CASREDREEAFF
TGTGCCAGCAGGGAGGACAGGGAAGAAGCTTTCTTT